The present TCR beta chain was sequenced within a study of shared clonotypes between healthy human individuals. Measured with immunoSEQ multiplex PCR; TCRdb has only the in-frame clones, and not every one. The sample comprises some 1 million clones, more than 60% of which are singletons, and about 1.5% rests with the top ten. Trimming took 2 bases from V and 4 from J, leaving 6 bases between them. CDR3 length: 12 residues. Germline CDR1 reads SGHRS; CDR2 reads YFSETQ. Regarding this clone: Its target is not known. It is likely a read error: a sequence one base away is far more abundant. Other DNA sequences in the sample encode the same CDR3.

Findings and caveats of the study: Sampling covered nothing but blood. Tissue TCR repertoires likely differ from those found in blood.

The sequence was obtained from a man between 18 and 29 years old in good health. The chain is built from TRBV5-1 and TRBJ2-5; a weak D match, TRBD1 (5 bases). Input material: memory CD4+ T cells sorted from blood. Subset defined: CD45RA-negative fraction. The CDR3 here is CASSFQGETQYF. CDR3 bases: TGCGCCAGCAGCTTCCAGGGAGAGACCCAGTACTTC.